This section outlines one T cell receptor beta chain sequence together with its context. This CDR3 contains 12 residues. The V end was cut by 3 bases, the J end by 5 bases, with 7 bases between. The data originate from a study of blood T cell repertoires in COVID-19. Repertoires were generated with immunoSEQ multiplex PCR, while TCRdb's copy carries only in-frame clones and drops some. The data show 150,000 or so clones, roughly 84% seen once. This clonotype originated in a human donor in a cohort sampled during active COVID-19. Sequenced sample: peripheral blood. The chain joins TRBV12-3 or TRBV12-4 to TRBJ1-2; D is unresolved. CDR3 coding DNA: TGTGCCAGCAGTTTGCGTCAATATGGCTACACCTTC. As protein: CASSLRQYGYTF.